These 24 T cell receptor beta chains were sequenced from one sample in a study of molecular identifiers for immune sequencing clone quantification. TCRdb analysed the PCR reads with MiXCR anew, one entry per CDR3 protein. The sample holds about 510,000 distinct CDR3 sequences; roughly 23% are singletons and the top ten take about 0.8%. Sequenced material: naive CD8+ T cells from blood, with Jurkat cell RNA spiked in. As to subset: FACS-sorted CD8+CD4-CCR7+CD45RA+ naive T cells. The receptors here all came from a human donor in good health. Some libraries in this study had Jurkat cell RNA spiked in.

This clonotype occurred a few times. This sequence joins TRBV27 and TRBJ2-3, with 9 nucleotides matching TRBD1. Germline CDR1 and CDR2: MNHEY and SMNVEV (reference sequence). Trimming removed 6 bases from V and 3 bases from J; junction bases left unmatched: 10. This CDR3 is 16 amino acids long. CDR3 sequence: CASRPTGGPFTDTQYF. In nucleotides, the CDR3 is TGTGCCAGCAGACCCACAGGGGGCCCTTTTACAGATACGCAGTATTTT.

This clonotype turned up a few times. CDR3 loop: CAWSWGANTGELFF. As DNA, the CDR3 is TGTGCCTGGAGTTGGGGAGCAAACACCGGGGAGCTGTTTTTT. The chain is built from TRBV30 and TRBJ2-2, with a tentative D call TRBD2 (5 bases). Germline V gene lookup returns CDR1 GTSNPN and CDR2 SVGIG (reference sequence). This CDR3 region has 14 residues. V lost 2 bases and J 2 bases, leaving 9 bases between the germline ends.

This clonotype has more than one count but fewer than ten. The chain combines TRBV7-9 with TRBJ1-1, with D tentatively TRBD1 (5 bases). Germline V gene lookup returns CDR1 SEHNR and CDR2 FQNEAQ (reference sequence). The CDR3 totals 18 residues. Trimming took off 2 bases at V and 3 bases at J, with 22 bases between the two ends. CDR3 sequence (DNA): TGTGCCAGCAGCTTACCCCTTTTCCTCTCTGGGACGGACACTGAAGCTTTCTTT. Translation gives CASSLPLFLSGTDTEAFF.

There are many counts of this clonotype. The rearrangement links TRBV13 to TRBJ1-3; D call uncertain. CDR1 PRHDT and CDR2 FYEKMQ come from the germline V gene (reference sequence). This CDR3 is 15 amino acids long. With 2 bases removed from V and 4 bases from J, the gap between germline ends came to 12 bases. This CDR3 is CASSLKGISGNTIYF. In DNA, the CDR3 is TGTGCCAGCAGCTTAAAGGGAATATCGGGAAACACCATATATTTT.

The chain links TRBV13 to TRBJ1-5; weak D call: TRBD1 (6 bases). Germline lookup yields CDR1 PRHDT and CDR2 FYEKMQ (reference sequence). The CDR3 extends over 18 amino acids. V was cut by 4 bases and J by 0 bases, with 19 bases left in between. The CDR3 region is CASSSPRGGLPSNQPQHF. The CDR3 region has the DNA TGTGCCAGCAGCTCACCAAGAGGGGGTCTCCCTAGCAATCAGCCCCAGCATTTT. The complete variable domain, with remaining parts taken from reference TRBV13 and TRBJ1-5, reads AAGVIQSPRHLIKEKRETATLKCYPIPRHDTVYWYQQGPGQDPQFLISFYEKMQSDKGSIPDRFSAQQFSDYHSELNMSSLELGDSALYFCASSSPRGGLPSNQPQHFGDGTRLSIL.

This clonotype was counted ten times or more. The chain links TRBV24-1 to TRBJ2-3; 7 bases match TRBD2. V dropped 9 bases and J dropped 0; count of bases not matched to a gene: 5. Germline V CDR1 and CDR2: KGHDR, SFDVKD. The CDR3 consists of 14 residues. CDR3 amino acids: CATSGGGSTDTQYF. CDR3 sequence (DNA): TGTGCCACCTCTGGCGGGGGTAGCACAGATACGCAGTATTTT.

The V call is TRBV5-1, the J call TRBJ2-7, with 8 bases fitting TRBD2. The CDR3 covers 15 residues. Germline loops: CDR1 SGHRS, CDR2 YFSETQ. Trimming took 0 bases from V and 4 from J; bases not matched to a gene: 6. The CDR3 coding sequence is TGCGCCAGCAGCTTGGGTCCAGCGGGGGCTTACGAGCAGTACTTC. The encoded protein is CASSLGPAGAYEQYF. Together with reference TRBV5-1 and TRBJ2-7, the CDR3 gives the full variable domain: KAGVTQTPRYLIKTRGQQVTLSCSPISGHRSVSWYQQTPGQGLQFLFEYFSETQRNKGNFPGRFSGRQFSNSRSEMNVSTLELGDSALYLCASSLGPAGAYEQYFGPGTRLTVT.

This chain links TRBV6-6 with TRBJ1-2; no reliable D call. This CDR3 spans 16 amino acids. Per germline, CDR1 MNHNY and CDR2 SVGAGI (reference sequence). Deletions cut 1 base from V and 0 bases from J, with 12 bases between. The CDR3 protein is CASSYLGAPANYGYTF. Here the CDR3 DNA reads TGTGCCAGCAGTTACTTGGGCGCGCCAGCTAACTATGGCTACACCTTC.

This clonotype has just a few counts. The CDR3 sequence is CASSIGLGGEQFF. In DNA form, the CDR3 reads TGTGCCAGTAGTATAGGACTTGGTGGTGAGCAGTTCTTC. V gene TRBV19 combines with J gene TRBJ2-1; no clear D. There are 13 residues in the CDR3. CDR1 and CDR2 (germline): LNHDA, SQIVND (reference sequence). Between the trimmed V and J ends, which lost 1 base and 9 bases, there was a span of 10 bases.

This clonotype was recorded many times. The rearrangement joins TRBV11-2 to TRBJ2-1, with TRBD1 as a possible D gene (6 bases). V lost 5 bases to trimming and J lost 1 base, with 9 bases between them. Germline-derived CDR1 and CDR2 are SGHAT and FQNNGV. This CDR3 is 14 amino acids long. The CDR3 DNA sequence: TGTGCCAGCAGCGACAGGCTTTCCTACAATGAGCAGTTCTTC. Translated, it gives CASSDRLSYNEQFF.

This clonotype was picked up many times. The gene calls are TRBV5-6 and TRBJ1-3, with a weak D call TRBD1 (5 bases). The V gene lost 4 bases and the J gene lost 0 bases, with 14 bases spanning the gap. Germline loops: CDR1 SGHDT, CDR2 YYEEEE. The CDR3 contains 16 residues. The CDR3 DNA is TGTGCCAGCAGCGGAAGACAGCTTATCTCTGGAAACACCATATATTTT. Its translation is CASSGRQLISGNTIYF.

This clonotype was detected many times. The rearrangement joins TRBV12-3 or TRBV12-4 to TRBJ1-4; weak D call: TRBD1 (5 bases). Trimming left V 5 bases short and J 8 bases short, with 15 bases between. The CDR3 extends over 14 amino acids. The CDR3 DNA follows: TGTGCCAGCAGTGACCGGGACGGGGGGGAAAAACTGTTTTTT. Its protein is CASSDRDGGEKLFF.

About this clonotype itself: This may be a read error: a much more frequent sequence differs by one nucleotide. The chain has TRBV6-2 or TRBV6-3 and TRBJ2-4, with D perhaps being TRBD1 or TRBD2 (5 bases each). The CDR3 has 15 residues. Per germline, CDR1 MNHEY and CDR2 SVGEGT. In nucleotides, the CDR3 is TGTGCCAGCAGTTTTAGGGGACCAGCCAAAAACATTCAGTGCTTC. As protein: CASSFRGPAKNIQCF.

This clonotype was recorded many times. The CDR3 DNA sequence: TGTGCCAGCAGTGAATTTCGGGGTACGAATGAGCAGTTCTTC. Its translation: CASSEFRGTNEQFF. The J gene is TRBJ2-1, the V gene TRBV25-1, with a tentative D call TRBD2 (5 bases). CDR3 length: 14 residues. V lost 1 base and J 7 bases, leaving 11 bases between the germline ends. The V gene's germline CDR1 is MGHDK and CDR2 SYGVNS.

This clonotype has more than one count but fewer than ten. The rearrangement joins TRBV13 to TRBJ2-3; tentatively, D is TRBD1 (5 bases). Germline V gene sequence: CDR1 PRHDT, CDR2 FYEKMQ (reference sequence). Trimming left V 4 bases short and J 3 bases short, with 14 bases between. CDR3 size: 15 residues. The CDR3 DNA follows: TGTGCCAGCAGCTCCAGGGTCGGTTGGACAGATACGCAGTATTTT. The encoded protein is CASSSRVGWTDTQYF.

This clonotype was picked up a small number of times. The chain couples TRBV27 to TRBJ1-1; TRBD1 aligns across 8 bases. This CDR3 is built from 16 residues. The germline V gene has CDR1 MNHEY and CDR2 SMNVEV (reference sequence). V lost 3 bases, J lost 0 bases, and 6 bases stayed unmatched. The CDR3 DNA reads TGTGCCAGCAGTTTCGGGACAGGAGTAATGAACACTGAAGCTTTCTTT. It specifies CASSFGTGVMNTEAFF.

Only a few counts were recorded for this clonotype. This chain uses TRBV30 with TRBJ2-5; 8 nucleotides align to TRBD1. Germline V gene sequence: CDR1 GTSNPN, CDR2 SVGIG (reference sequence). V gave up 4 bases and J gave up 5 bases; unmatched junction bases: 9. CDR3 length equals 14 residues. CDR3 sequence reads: CAWNAGTGRETQYF. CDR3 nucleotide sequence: TGTGCCTGGAACGCCGGGACAGGTCGGGAGACCCAGTACTTC.

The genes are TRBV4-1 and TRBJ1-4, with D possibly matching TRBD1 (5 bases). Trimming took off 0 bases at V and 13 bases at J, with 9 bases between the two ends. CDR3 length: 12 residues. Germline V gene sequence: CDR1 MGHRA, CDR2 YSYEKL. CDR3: CASSQEGGRLFF. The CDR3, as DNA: TGCGCCAGCAGCCAAGAGGGGGGACGACTGTTTTTT.

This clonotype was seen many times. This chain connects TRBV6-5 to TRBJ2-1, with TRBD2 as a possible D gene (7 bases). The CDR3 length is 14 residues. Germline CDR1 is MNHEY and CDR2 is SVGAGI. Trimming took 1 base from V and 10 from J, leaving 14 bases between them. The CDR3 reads CASSYLGGPGEQFF. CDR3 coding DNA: TGTGCCAGCAGTTACTTGGGGGGGCCAGGGGAGCAGTTCTTC.

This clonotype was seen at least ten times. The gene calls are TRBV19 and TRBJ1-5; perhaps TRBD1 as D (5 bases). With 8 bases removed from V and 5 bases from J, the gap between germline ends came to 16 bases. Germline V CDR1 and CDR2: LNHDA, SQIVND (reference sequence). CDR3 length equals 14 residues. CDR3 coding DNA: TGTGCCAGTTCCATCCCAGGGTCGGATCAGCCCCAGCATTTT. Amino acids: CASSIPGSDQPQHF.

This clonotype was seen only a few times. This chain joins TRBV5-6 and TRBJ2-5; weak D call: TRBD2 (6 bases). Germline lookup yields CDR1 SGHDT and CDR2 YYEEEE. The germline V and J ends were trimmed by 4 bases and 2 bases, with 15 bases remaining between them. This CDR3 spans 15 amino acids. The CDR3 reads CASSVSSDRQETQYF. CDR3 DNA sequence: TGTGCCAGCAGCGTGTCTAGCGATAGGCAAGAGACCCAGTACTTC.

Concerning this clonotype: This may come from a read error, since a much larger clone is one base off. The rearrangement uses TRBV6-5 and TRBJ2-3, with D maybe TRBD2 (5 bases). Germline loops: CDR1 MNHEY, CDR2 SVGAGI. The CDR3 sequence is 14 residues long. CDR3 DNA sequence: TGTGCCATCAGTTACGACGGGGTTTCAGATACGCAGTATTTT. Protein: CAISYDGVSDTQYF.

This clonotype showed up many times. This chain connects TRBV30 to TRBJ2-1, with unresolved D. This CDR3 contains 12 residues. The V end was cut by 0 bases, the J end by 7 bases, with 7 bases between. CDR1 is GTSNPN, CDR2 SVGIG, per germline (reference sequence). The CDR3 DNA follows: TGTGCCTGGAGTGTAAGCAGAAATGAGCAGTTCTTC. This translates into CAWSVSRNEQFF.

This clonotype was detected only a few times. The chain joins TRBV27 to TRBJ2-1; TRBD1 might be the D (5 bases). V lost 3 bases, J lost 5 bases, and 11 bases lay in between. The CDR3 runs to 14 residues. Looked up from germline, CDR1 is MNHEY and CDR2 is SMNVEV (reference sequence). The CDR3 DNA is TGTGCCAGCAGTTTGAATGGGGCAGACAATGAGCAGTTCTTC. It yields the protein CASSLNGADNEQFF.